The 31 T cell receptor beta chains listed next were all sequenced from one sample in a study of beta chain features in type 1 diabetes. These receptors have no known antigen. Every bit of the isolated RNA underwent reverse transcription, so sequencing read expressed TCRB transcripts. Repertoires were generated with immunoSEQ multiplex PCR, while TCRdb's copy carries only in-frame clones and drops some. The table lists about 280,000 clones, 15% of them singletons. Study-wide findings and caveats: Among patients with Type 1 diabetes, TCRB CDR3s were moderately but significantly shorter in every one of the four CD4+ subsets.

The material sequenced was naive CD4+ T cells from blood. These receptors were obtained from a man aged 18 to 30 with type 1 diabetes.

The gene calls are TRBV2 and TRBJ1-5, with D unresolved. There are 14 residues in the CDR3. Per germline, CDR1 SNHLY and CDR2 FYNNEI. Trimming stripped 2 bases from V and 7 bases from J, with 12 bases between. CDR3 in amino acids: CASSESGVWQPQHF. DNA of the CDR3: TGTGCCAGCAGTGAAAGCGGGGTTTGGCAGCCCCAGCATTTT.

The chain employs TRBV5-1 and TRBJ2-5; the match to TRBD2 covers 8 bases. V dropped 4 bases and J dropped 3; count of bases not matched to a gene: 5. CDR3 length: 14 residues. The germline CDR1 and CDR2 sequences are SGHRS and YFSETQ. The CDR3 sequence: CASSRTTSEETQYF. The CDR3 coding sequence is TGCGCCAGCAGCCGAACGACTAGCGAAGAGACCCAGTACTTC.

This clone has just a few counts. This chain connects TRBV5-6 to TRBJ2-7, with TRBD1 matching over 9 bases. CDR1 is SGHDT and CDR2 is YYEEEE in the germline V gene. CDR3 length: 16 residues. V was pared by 0 bases and J by 3 bases, with 7 bases of the junction left unmatched. The CDR3 is CASSLGLRDRVYEQYF. In DNA, the CDR3 is TGTGCCAGCAGCTTGGGCCTCCGGGACAGGGTCTACGAGCAGTACTTC.

The chain carries TRBV18 and TRBJ1-2; 8 nucleotides agree with TRBD1. Germline CDR1 is KGHSH and CDR2 is LQKENI. There are 16 residues in the CDR3. Trimming cost V 3 bases and J 6 bases; bases outside gene matches: 12. CDR3 nucleotides: TGTGCCAGCTCACCCGTAACAGGGGGTTTTTACGATGGCTACACCTTC. This gives the protein CASSPVTGGFYDGYTF.

The rearrangement links TRBV28 to TRBJ2-5; D gene uncertain. The end of the DNA fits TRBJ2-7 better, so the J call may be wrong. This CDR3 has 15 amino acids. CDR1 MDHEN and CDR2 SYDVKM come from the germline V gene. The CDR3 region is CASTESSRSSYEQYF. As DNA, the CDR3 is TGTGCCAGCACCGAATCCTCAAGGAGCTCCTACGAGCAGTACTTC.

The J gene is TRBJ2-3, the V gene TRBV9, with 8 bases aligning to TRBD1. After removal of 3 bases from V and 1 base from J, the junction contained 16 bases not matched to a gene. CDR1 and CDR2 (germline): SGDLS, YYNGEE. This CDR3 has 19 residues. CDR3 coding DNA: TGTGCCAGCAGCGCCAGGACAGGGAATAAACCTTTGGGCACAGATACGCAGTATTTT. Its protein product is CASSARTGNKPLGTDTQYF.

The chain combines TRBV5-4 with TRBJ2-1, with 13 bases fitting TRBD2. This CDR3 region has 14 residues. Germline V gene sequence: CDR1 SGHNT, CDR2 YYREEE (reference sequence). The V and J ends lost 4 bases and 8 bases, in that order; junction bases with no gene match: 3. The CDR3 DNA follows: TGTGCCAGCAGCCGGACTAGCGGGGGCTATGAGCAGTTCTTC. Residues: CASSRTSGGYEQFF.

The chain joins TRBV19 to TRBJ2-3; 10 positions match TRBD1. The CDR3 sequence is 14 residues long. With 6 bases clipped from V and 4 bases from J, the junction kept 4 bases outside the gene matches. CDR1 and CDR2 from the germline V gene are LNHDA and SQIVND (reference sequence). CDR3 bases: TGTGCCAGTAGCTGGGACAGGGGCGCAGATACGCAGTATTTT. It is translated as CASSWDRGADTQYF.

V usage is TRBV5-4 and J usage is TRBJ2-1, with TRBD2 matching over 11 bases. CDR1 and CDR2 (germline): SGHNT, YYREEE (reference sequence). The CDR3 runs 16 residues. The junction had 5 bases not matched to a gene; V was cut back by 0 bases and J by 6 bases. The CDR3 sequence: CASSLAGSGRGNEQFF. The CDR3 nucleotides are TGTGCCAGCAGCTTGGCCGGTAGCGGGAGGGGCAATGAGCAGTTCTTC.

This clone came up a few times. The chain links TRBV18 to TRBJ2-7, with 15 bases lining up with TRBD2. CDR1 is KGHSH and CDR2 is LQKENI in the germline V gene. The CDR3 spans 18 residues. V gave up 3 bases and J gave up 4 bases; unmatched junction bases: 10. Here the CDR3 reads CASSPGLAGGPVEYEQYF. CDR3 nucleotide sequence: TGTGCCAGCTCACCTGGACTAGCGGGGGGGCCGGTAGAGTACGAGCAGTACTTC.

There are a few counts of this clone. The chain recombines TRBV7-9 with TRBJ1-1; 7 bases line up with TRBD1. Looked up from germline, CDR1 is SEHNR and CDR2 is FQNEAQ (reference sequence). The CDR3 is made up of 17 amino acids. V was clipped by 5 bases and J by 0 bases; unmatched bases: 12. The CDR3 spells CASSPKGTGEMNTEAFF. CDR3 DNA: TGTGCCAGCAGCCCGAAGGGAACAGGGGAGATGAACACTGAAGCTTTCTTT.

The chain joins TRBV10-2 to TRBJ2-7, with TRBD1 identical over 12 bases. The germline V gene has CDR1 WSHSY and CDR2 SAAADI. V shed 0 bases, J shed 7 bases, and the junction held 7 bases outside the gene matches. The CDR3 consists of 16 residues. CDR3 nucleotide sequence: TGCGCCAGCAGTGAGTCATTGGGACAGGGGGCGAGGGAGCAGTACTTC. It is translated as CASSESLGQGAREQYF.

The chain links TRBV25-1 to TRBJ2-7, with TRBD1 identical over 9 bases. Trimming took 3 bases from V and 4 from J; bases not matched to a gene: 7. The germline V gene has CDR1 MGHDK and CDR2 SYGVNS. The CDR3 extends over 15 amino acids. CDR3 in DNA: TGTGCCAGCAGTGACGCGGGACAGGGAACTTACGAGCAGTACTTC. The encoded protein is CASSDAGQGTYEQYF.

This clone was seen a handful of times. The chain couples TRBV7-9 to TRBJ2-5; possible D gene TRBD1, 6 bases. The CDR3 has 16 residues. CDR1 SEHNR and CDR2 FQNEAQ come from the germline V gene (reference sequence). V dropped 5 bases and J dropped 2 bases, with 18 bases sitting between them. Here the CDR3 reads CASSLGRTALQETQYF. The CDR3 coding sequence is TGTGCCAGCAGCCTCGGACGGACAGCCCTTCAAGAGACCCAGTACTTC. The whole variable domain, filled in from reference TRBV7-9 and TRBJ2-5, reads DTGVSQNPRHKITKRGQNVTFRCDPISEHNRLYWYRQTLGQGPEFLTYFQNEAQLEKSRLLSDRFSAERPKGSFSTLEIQRTEQGDSAMYLCASSLGRTALQETQYFGPGTRLLVL.

Written as DNA, the CDR3 is TGCGCCAGCAGCTTGGGGGTGGAGACAGATACGCAGTATTTT. Its translation: CASSLGVETDTQYF. The chain couples TRBV5-1 to TRBJ2-3; D remains unclear. Germline-derived CDR1 and CDR2 are SGHRS and YFSETQ. This CDR3 spans 14 amino acids. Trimming took off 0 bases at V and 3 bases at J, with 8 bases between the two ends.

With regard to this clone: This sample also contains other DNA sequences that code for the same CDR3. The chain is built from TRBV30 and TRBJ1-5; D may be TRBD1 (5 bases). CDR3 length equals 13 residues. The ends were cut back, 3 bases at V and 1 base at J, with 7 bases in the middle. CDR1 is GTSNPN, CDR2 SVGIG, per germline (reference sequence). CDR3 sequence reads: CAWSRVSNQPQHF. DNA of the CDR3: TGTGCCTGGAGCAGGGTGAGCAATCAGCCCCAGCATTTT.

This clone was seen a few times. This chain uses TRBV7-6 with TRBJ2-7; 7 bases agree with TRBD1. The CDR3 sequence is 16 residues long. J gave up 0 bases and V 5 bases, and 10 bases lay outside the gene matches. CDR1 is SGHVS and CDR2 is FNYEAQ in the germline V gene. CDR3 loop: CASSPLTGTRSYEQYF. CDR3 DNA sequence: TGTGCCAGCAGCCCGCTGACAGGGACCCGCTCCTACGAGCAGTACTTC.

V is TRBV6-6 and J is TRBJ2-7; unclear D gene. The CDR3 has 13 residues. CDR1 is MNHNY and CDR2 is SVGAGI in the germline V gene (reference sequence). V was shortened by 0 bases and J by 4 bases, with 7 bases between the two germline ends. In DNA form, the CDR3 reads TGTGCCAGCAGTTACTCGAAGCTTTACGAGCAGTACTTC. Amino acids: CASSYSKLYEQYF.

The CDR3 protein is CASSPRARETQYF. CDR3 DNA sequence: TGCGCCAGCAGCCCCAGGGCGCGGGAGACCCAGTACTTC. The rearrangement uses TRBV5-1 and TRBJ2-5, with D possibly matching TRBD1 (5 bases). Trimming stripped 4 bases from V and 5 bases from J, with 12 bases between. CDR1 is SGHRS and CDR2 is YFSETQ in the germline V gene. CDR3 length: 13 residues.

This clone was seen a few times. The chain is built from TRBV28 and TRBJ2-5, with 10 bases that match TRBD2. CDR1 and CDR2 (germline): MDHEN, SYDVKM. This CDR3 is 15 amino acids long. J was trimmed by 7 bases and V by 2 bases; bases with no gene match: 7. This CDR3 is CASSLPPSGRMTQYF. In nucleotides, the CDR3 is TGTGCCAGCAGTTTACCCCCTAGCGGGAGAATGACCCAGTACTTC.

This clone was counted a few times. The gene calls are TRBV19 and TRBJ2-1, with 13 positions matching TRBD2. The trim removed 5 bases at V and 6 bases at J, leaving 4 bases unmatched. The CDR3 is made up of 15 amino acids. Germline loops: CDR1 LNHDA, CDR2 SQIVND (reference sequence). For the CDR3, the DNA is TGTGCCAGTAGTCCGGGACTAGCGGGGACCAATGAGCAGTTCTTC. This codes for CASSPGLAGTNEQFF. The variable domain in full, with the rest retrieved from reference TRBV19 and TRBJ2-1, is DGGITQSPKYLFRKEGQNVTLSCEQNLNHDAMYWYRQDPGQGLRLIYYSQIVNDFQKGDIAEGYSVSREKKESFPLTVTSAQKNPTAFYLCASSPGLAGTNEQFFGPGTRLTVL.

The chain combines TRBV5-1 with TRBJ2-3, with 7 bases identical to TRBD1. Germline assignment: CDR1 SGHRS and CDR2 YFSETQ. This CDR3 spans 13 amino acids. The ends lost 3 bases at V and 4 bases at J; junction bases unmatched: 2. The CDR3 sequence: CASSSQGSDTQYF. CDR3 bases: TGCGCCAGCAGCTCACAGGGGTCAGATACGCAGTATTTT.

This clone has just a few counts. The chain couples TRBV27 to TRBJ2-3; TRBD2 matches 11 bases. The CDR3 spans 16 residues. The germline gives CDR1 MNHEY, CDR2 SMNVEV (reference sequence). Trimming cost V 6 bases and J 1 base; bases outside gene matches: 6. Written as DNA, the CDR3 is TGTGCCAGCAGCAGCCGGACTAGCGGGCGCACAGATACGCAGTATTTT. Encoded protein: CASSSRTSGRTDTQYF.

There are a few counts of this clone. The chain couples TRBV7-9 to TRBJ2-7; 7 bases agree with TRBD2. The junction had 6 bases not matched to a gene; V was cut back by 5 bases and J by 5 bases. CDR1 SEHNR and CDR2 FQNEAQ come from the germline V gene (reference sequence). This CDR3 comprises 13 residues. The CDR3 loop reads CASSLREVDEQYF. The CDR3 nucleotides read TGTGCCAGCAGCCTCCGGGAGGTGGACGAGCAGTACTTC.

V usage is TRBV4-3 and J usage is TRBJ2-2; D is perhaps TRBD1 (6 bases). Trimming cost V 4 bases and J 6 bases, with 18 bases left between them. Germline CDR1 LGHNA, CDR2 YSLEER. This CDR3 contains 16 residues. The CDR3 sequence is CASSRELGAEPGELFF. DNA of the CDR3: TGCGCCAGCAGCCGGGAGTTGGGGGCCGAACCCGGGGAGCTGTTTTTT.

This sequence joins TRBV11-2 and TRBJ2-7; 9 positions agree with TRBD1. The germline V gene has CDR1 SGHAT and CDR2 FQNNGV. J lost 4 bases, V lost 4 bases, and 5 bases had no gene match. The CDR3 extends over 14 amino acids. The DNA for the CDR3 is TGTGCCAGCAGCTCTGGACAGGGGTGGTACGAGCAGTACTTC. Translating gives CASSSGQGWYEQYF.

This clone appeared a few times. This rearrangement joins TRBV4-3 to TRBJ2-7; maybe TRBD2 (7 bases). The germline gives CDR1 LGHNA, CDR2 YSLEER. Trimming pared 4 bases from V and 4 bases from J, leaving 14 bases between. This CDR3 contains 14 residues. Written as DNA, the CDR3 is TGCGCCAGCAGCCGTGAGGGGGGGCCATACGAGCAGTACTTC. This sequence encodes CASSREGGPYEQYF.

V usage is TRBV28 and J usage is TRBJ2-5, with D perhaps TRBD1 (6 bases). Germline values: CDR1 MDHEN, CDR2 SYDVKM. The ends were cut back, 5 bases at V and 3 bases at J, with 7 bases in the middle. The CDR3 totals 12 residues. The CDR3 nucleotides read TGTGCCAGCAGTCCAGGGGAAGAGACCCAGTACTTC. This gives the protein CASSPGEETQYF.

This clone was recorded a few times. This chain connects TRBV7-2 to TRBJ2-7, with unresolved D. The V end was cut by 4 bases, the J end by 5 bases, with 6 bases between. The CDR3 has 11 amino acids. Germline CDR1 is SGHTA and CDR2 is FQGNSA. CDR3 DNA sequence: TGTGCCAGCAGCTCGTATGACGAGCAGTACTTC. Protein sequence: CASSSYDEQYF. Full variable domain (outside the CDR3, taken from reference TRBV7-2 and TRBJ2-7): GAGVSQSPSNKVTEKGKDVELRCDPISGHTALYWYRQSLGQGLEFLIYFQGNSAPDKSGLPSDRFSAERTGGSVSTLTIQRTQQEDSAVYLCASSSYDEQYFGPGTRLTVT.

This sequence joins TRBV2 and TRBJ1-1; possibly TRBD1 for D (5 bases). With 10 bases removed from V and 5 bases from J, the gap between germline ends came to 14 bases. Germline V gene data show CDR1 as SNHLY and CDR2 as FYNNEI. The CDR3 spans 12 residues. The CDR3 nucleotides are TGTGCCACCCATCCCGGGGGGACTGAAGCTTTCTTT. Translating gives CATHPGGTEAFF. Based on the CDR3 plus reference TRBV2 and TRBJ1-1, the full variable domain is EPEVTQTPSHQVTQMGQEVILRCVPISNHLYFYWYRQILGQKVEFLVSFYNNEISEKSEIFDDQFSVERPDGSNFTLKIRSTKLEDSAMYFCATHPGGTEAFFGQGTRLTVV.

This clone was detected only a few times. The rearrangement links TRBV7-9 to TRBJ2-3; 10 bases align to TRBD2. Germline CDR1 and CDR2: SEHNR and FQNEAQ (reference sequence). After removal of 0 bases from V and 1 base from J, the junction contained 1 base not matched to a gene. The CDR3 covers 16 residues. In nucleotides, the CDR3 is TGTGCCAGCAGCTTAGCCGGGACTAGCGGCACAGATACGCAGTATTTT. Translated: CASSLAGTSGTDTQYF.